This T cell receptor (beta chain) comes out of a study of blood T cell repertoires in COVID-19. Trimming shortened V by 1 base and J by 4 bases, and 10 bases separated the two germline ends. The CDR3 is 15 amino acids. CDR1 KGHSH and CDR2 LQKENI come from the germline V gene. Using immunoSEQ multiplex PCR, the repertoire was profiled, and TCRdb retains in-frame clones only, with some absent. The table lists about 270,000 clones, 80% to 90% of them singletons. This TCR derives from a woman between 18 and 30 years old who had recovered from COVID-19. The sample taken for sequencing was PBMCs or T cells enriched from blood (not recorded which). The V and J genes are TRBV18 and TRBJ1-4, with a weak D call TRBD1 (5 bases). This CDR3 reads CASSPRPGLNEKLFF. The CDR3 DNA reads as TGTGCCAGCTCACCACGTCCGGGACTTAATGAAAAACTGTTTTTT. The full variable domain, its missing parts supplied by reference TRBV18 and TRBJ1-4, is NAGVMQNPRHLVRRRGQEARLRCSPMKGHSHVYWYRQLPEEGLKFMVYLQKENIIDESGMPKERFSAEFPKEGPSILRIQQVVRGDSAAYFCASSPRPGLNEKLFFGSGTQLSVL.